The 9 T cell receptor beta chains below come from one sample, sequenced in a study of low-dose radiotherapy and immunotherapy resistance in tumors. Alpha- and beta-chain coverage of first-strand cDNA came from TRAV- and TRBV-specific primers. Over approximately 20 PCR cycles, TCRs were amplified from a constant-region primer and V-primer adapter. TCRdb reanalysed the reads using MiXCR and keeps one entry per CDR3 protein. The table shows 30,000 to 45,000 distinct CDR3 sequences, with roughly 20% occurring only once. The time point denotes: after trial treatment. As to treatment: LDRT plus nivolumab, ipilimumab, low-dose cyclophosphamide and aspirin (RACIN trial). Sequenced here: PBMCs, sampled after low-dose radiotherapy plus immunotherapy. The receptors shown here come from a female donor with ovarian cancer.

This clonotype has a handful of counts. The chain uses TRBV3-1 and TRBJ2-1; 13 bases are a match to TRBD2. J gave up 9 bases and V 1 base, and 3 bases lay outside the gene matches. CDR1 and CDR2 (germline): LGHDT, YNNKEL (reference sequence). CDR3 length equals 15 residues. CDR3 protein: CASSQGTSGRGEQFF. CDR3 nucleotide sequence: TGTGCCAGCAGCCAAGGGACTAGCGGGAGAGGTGAGCAGTTCTTC.

The DNA for the CDR3 is TGTGCCAGCAGTCGGGGACTAGCGCCCTCCGGGGAGCTGTTTTTT. It yields the protein CASSRGLAPSGELFF. V and J are TRBV9 and TRBJ2-2; 10 bases are a match to TRBD2. V shed 5 bases, J shed 6 bases, and the junction held 7 bases outside the gene matches. This CDR3 is 15 amino acids long. Germline lookup yields CDR1 SGDLS and CDR2 YYNGEE.

This clonotype has at least ten counts. The rearrangement joins TRBV2 to TRBJ2-4, with TRBD2 matching 8 bases. Trimming removed 5 bases from V and 8 bases from J; junction bases left unmatched: 11. This CDR3 is 15 amino acids long. CDR1 and CDR2 (germline): SNHLY, FYNNEI. The CDR3 DNA is TGTGCCAGCAGTCTCGGGGGGGCCGGCGGAGACATTCAGTACTTC. This encodes CASSLGGAGGDIQYF.

This clonotype is labeled medium-sized. The V gene is TRBV6-5, the J gene TRBJ2-7, with a weak D call TRBD2 (6 bases). Germline CDR1 MNHEY, CDR2 SVGAGI. V lost 0 bases and J lost 6, with 9 bases in between. The CDR3 loop spans 13 amino acids. The CDR3 coding sequence is TGTGCCAGCAGTTACTCAGGGAGGAGCGAGCAGTACTTC. It codes for CASSYSGRSEQYF.

This clonotype was seen at least ten times. The V and J genes are TRBV6-2 or TRBV6-3 and TRBJ1-1, with 8 bases identical to TRBD1. This CDR3 is built from 14 residues. J gave up 1 base and V 7 bases, and 5 bases lay outside the gene matches. Germline V CDR1 and CDR2: MNHEY, SVGEGT. The CDR3 here is CASNSGQGNTEAFF. The DNA for the CDR3 is TGTGCCAGCAATTCAGGACAGGGGAACACTGAAGCTTTCTTT.

This clonotype is medium-sized. The chain couples TRBV11-2 to TRBJ1-1; D gene ambiguous. The CDR3 is made up of 11 amino acids. Trimming removed 3 bases at V and 4 bases at J, with 3 bases between. From germline, CDR1 is SGHAT and CDR2 FQNNGV. CDR3 DNA: TGTGCCAGCAGCTTTACCACTGAAGCTTTCTTT. It encodes CASSFTTEAFF.

The CDR3 sequence is CAYGGGPNQPQHF. The CDR3 nucleotides read TGTGCCTACGGTGGGGGCCCCAATCAGCCCCAGCATTTT. The chain uses TRBV28 and TRBJ1-5, with D possibly matching TRBD1 (6 bases). Germline V CDR1 and CDR2: MDHEN, SYDVKM. The CDR3 runs 13 residues. Trimming pared 11 bases from V and 3 bases from J, leaving 14 bases between.

This clonotype has more than one count but fewer than ten. A read error likely explains this, since a far larger clone differs by one base. This chain joins TRBV5-1 and TRBJ2-1; 9 positions agree with TRBD2. V lost 2 bases and J lost 10; bases outside the gene matches: 10. This CDR3 comprises 15 residues. Per germline, CDR1 SGHRS and CDR2 YFSETQ. CDR3 sequence: CASSFQAGGLYEQFF. The CDR3 DNA is TGCGCCAGCAGCTTCCAAGCGGGAGGACTCTACGAGCAGTTCTTC.

This clonotype was detected many times. J is TRBJ2-2 and V is TRBV23-1, with 9 bases aligning to TRBD1. TRBV23-1 is placed among ORFs of uncertain function. V gave up 2 bases and J gave up 5 bases; unmatched junction bases: 6. The CDR3 loop spans 16 amino acids. The DNA of the CDR3 is TGCGCCAGCAGTCAACTATGGACAGGGGAAACCGGGGAGCTGTTTTTT. Its translation: CASSQLWTGETGELFF.